This TCR beta chain was captured in a study of blood T cell repertoires in COVID-19. The protocol was immunoSEQ multiplex PCR, while the TCRdb copy is restricted to in-frame clones and leaves out a portion. The sample lists roughly 250,000 clones, roughly 87% occurring once. CDR3 length equals 14 residues. The germline V gene encodes CDR1 LNHDA and CDR2 SQIVND (reference sequence). The germline V and J ends were trimmed by 5 bases and 4 bases, with 12 bases remaining between them. Material for sequencing was peripheral blood. V is TRBV19 and J is TRBJ2-1, with a possible D match to TRBD2 (6 bases). The sequence came from a man in his fifties or sixties who had recovered from COVID-19. CDR3: CASSQAGGYNEQFF. CDR3 coding DNA: TGTGCCAGTAGTCAAGCCGGGGGTTACAATGAGCAGTTCTTC.